A single sample is the source of the 13 T cell receptor beta chains below, sequenced in a study of T cell responses to AZD1222 COVID-19 vaccine. Profiled with immunoSEQ multiplex PCR; TCRdb holds only in-frame clones, not every one. The table lists around 200,000 clones, just over 85% of them singletons. The source was peripheral blood, collected on day 0 of AZD1222 vaccination. These receptor sequences come from an adult in good health.

The chain uses TRBV4-3 and TRBJ2-7; either TRBD1 or TRBD2 may fit D (5 bases each). The V gene's germline CDR1 is LGHNA and CDR2 YSLEER. CDR3 length: 15 amino acids. The ends were cut back, 2 bases at V and 3 bases at J, with 14 bases in the middle. CDR3 residues: CASSQTGRAGYEQYF. The CDR3 bases are TGCGCCAGCAGCCAAACGGGACGGGCGGGCTACGAGCAGTACTTC.

The genes are TRBV5-4 and TRBJ2-7; tentatively, D is TRBD1 or TRBD2 (5 bases each). Trimming pared 4 bases from V and 3 bases from J, leaving 14 bases between. This CDR3 has 14 amino acids. Looked up from germline, CDR1 is SGHNT and CDR2 is YYREEE (reference sequence). The CDR3 DNA reads TGTGCCAGCAGCCCGGGACGTATGGACTACGAGCAGTACTTC. This encodes CASSPGRMDYEQYF.

The chain joins TRBV6-2 or TRBV6-3 to TRBJ2-2; 8 nucleotides match TRBD2. V gave up 0 bases and J gave up 4 bases; unmatched junction bases: 4. This CDR3 has 16 amino acids. Germline loops: CDR1 MNHEY, CDR2 SVGEGT. The CDR3 spells CASSYSGGRPTGELFF. For the CDR3, the DNA is TGTGCCAGCAGTTACTCGGGCGGGAGGCCCACCGGGGAGCTGTTTTTT.

The chain employs TRBV3-1 (or the pseudogene TRBV3-2) and TRBJ2-2; D is unclear. Germline loops: CDR1 LGHDT, CDR2 YNNKEL (reference sequence). The CDR3 has 14 residues. V was clipped by 6 bases and J by 7 bases, with 15 bases between them. CDR3 region: CASSPIGNGGELFF. DNA of the CDR3: TGTGCCAGCAGTCCCATTGGGAACGGCGGGGAGCTGTTTTTT.

The J gene is TRBJ2-7, the V gene TRBV9; 10 bases align to TRBD1. Germline trimming cut 4 bases from V and 3 bases from J; bases unmatched to any gene: 7. Germline loops: CDR1 SGDLS, CDR2 YYNGEE. CDR3 size: 15 residues. The CDR3 bases are TGTGCCAGCAGCCCAGGGACAGGGGAATTCTACGAGCAGTACTTC. Translating gives CASSPGTGEFYEQYF.

The gene calls are TRBV9 and TRBJ1-2, with 10 positions matching TRBD1. Trimming took 0 bases from V and 8 from J; bases not matched to a gene: 7. Germline assignment: CDR1 SGDLS and CDR2 YYNGEE. This CDR3 is built from 15 residues. The CDR3 reads CASSVAGTGVEGYTF. The CDR3 nucleotides read TGTGCCAGCAGCGTAGCCGGGACAGGGGTTGAGGGCTACACCTTC.

The chain uses TRBV15 and TRBJ2-1; no definite D call. This CDR3 comprises 16 residues. Germline CDR1 reads LNHNV; CDR2 reads YYDKDF (reference sequence). Trimming removed 4 bases from V and 6 bases from J, with 19 bases in between. CDR3 DNA: TGTGCCACCAGCACCTCCCGGCGCGTGGCGTTCAATGAGCAGTTCTTC. Residues: CATSTSRRVAFNEQFF.

The sample holds a few counts of this clone. The chain links TRBV6-5 to TRBJ1-4; tentative D call: TRBD1 (6 bases). The CDR3 is 15 amino acids. Trimming stripped 5 bases from V and 0 bases from J, with 10 bases between. Germline V gene data show CDR1 as MNHEY and CDR2 as SVGAGI. The CDR3 DNA reads TGTGCCAGCAGTCAGGGGATCGCAACTAATGAAAAACTGTTTTTT. Translated, it gives CASSQGIATNEKLFF.

The V and J genes are TRBV7-9 and TRBJ1-1; D call uncertain. V was shortened by 2 bases and J by 11 bases, with 12 bases between the two germline ends. CDR1 SEHNR and CDR2 FQNEAQ come from the germline V gene (reference sequence). This CDR3 region has 12 residues. CDR3: CASSLLGLMAFF. The CDR3 DNA is TGTGCCAGCAGCTTATTGGGTCTGATGGCTTTCTTT.

This clone was observed a single time. V and J are TRBV28 and TRBJ1-1, with unresolved D. V lost 3 bases, J lost 1 base, and 9 bases lay in between. Germline CDR1 reads MDHEN; CDR2 reads SYDVKM. This CDR3 is built from 14 residues. The CDR3 DNA reads TGTGCCAGCAGTTTGGGGTGGGCGAACACTGAAGCTTTCTTT. Protein sequence: CASSLGWANTEAFF.

The CDR3 loop reads CASSLGPTNEKLFF. The CDR3 coding sequence is TGTGCCAGCAGTCTGGGACCGACTAATGAAAAACTGTTTTTT. J is TRBJ1-4 and V is TRBV28; the D gene is possibly TRBD1 (5 bases). The V end lost 5 bases, the J end lost 2 bases, and 9 bases lay between the germline ends. Germline V gene lookup returns CDR1 MDHEN and CDR2 SYDVKM. CDR3 size: 14 residues. The variable domain in full, completed from reference TRBV28 and TRBJ1-4, reads DVKVTQSSRYLVKRTGEKVFLECVQDMDHENMFWYRQDPGLGLRLIYFSYDVKMKEKGDIPEGYSVSREKKERFSLILESASTNQTSMYLCASSLGPTNEKLFFGSGTQLSVL.

The J gene is TRBJ1-2, the V gene TRBV30; TRBD1 aligns across 10 bases. The CDR3 loop spans 14 amino acids. The V gene end was trimmed by 1 base and the J gene end by 8 bases; junction bases not matched to a gene: 7. The germline V gene has CDR1 GTSNPN and CDR2 SVGIG (reference sequence). The CDR3 region is CAWSGRDRGFGYTF. Written as DNA, the CDR3 is TGTGCCTGGAGTGGCCGGGACAGGGGATTCGGCTACACCTTC.

This chain joins TRBV9 and TRBJ1-2; the match to TRBD1 covers 9 bases. V trimming: 4 bases; J trimming: 8 bases; junction bases outside the gene matches: 21. The CDR3 covers 18 residues. Germline-derived CDR1 and CDR2 are SGDLS and YYNGEE. CDR3 nucleotides: TGTGCCAGCAGCCCATACACCCTAGGGACAGGGAGCCCACGCGGCTACACCTTC. Translation gives CASSPYTLGTGSPRGYTF.